Presented here are 15 T cell receptor beta chains from one specimen sequenced in a study of blood T cells in healthy people across ages. A second about 7 to 12 cycle PCR used barcoded and J-beta primers. In TCRdb, the 5' RACE reads were re-called with MiXCR into one record per CDR3 protein. The sample includes 910,000 or so distinct CDR3 sequences, roughly 47% seen only once; the top ten take about 21%. Sequencing input: blood. The receptors shown here come from a woman in her fifties or sixties in good health.

This clonotype was seen only a few times. The chain combines TRBV28 with TRBJ2-7, with 10 bases aligning to TRBD2. The CDR3 is 15 residues long. V was pared by 9 bases and J by 0 bases, with 8 bases of the junction left unmatched. From germline, CDR1 is MDHEN and CDR2 SYDVKM. Here the CDR3 DNA reads TGTGCCAGAAACCCCGGGACTAGCGTCTCCTACGAGCAGTACTTC. This encodes CARNPGTSVSYEQYF.

The V call is TRBV12-3 or TRBV12-4, the J call TRBJ2-1; TRBD2 agrees at 9 bases. V gave up 5 bases and J gave up 15 bases; unmatched junction bases: 14. This CDR3 is 14 amino acids long. The CDR3 sequence: CASSPLTSGPSAFF. The CDR3 nucleotides are TGTGCCAGCAGTCCACTTACTAGCGGGCCGTCGGCGTTCTTC.

This clonotype appeared a few times. The rearrangement links TRBV7-9 to TRBJ2-6, with 10 bases identical to TRBD1. CDR1 and CDR2 from the germline V gene are SEHNR and FQNEAQ (reference sequence). This CDR3 comprises 19 residues. Trimming cost V 4 bases and J 3 bases; bases outside gene matches: 12. Here the CDR3 DNA reads TGTGCCAGCAGCTCGCAATATCGGACAGGGGGTTTTGGGGCCAACGTCCTGACTTTC. This encodes CASSSQYRTGGFGANVLTF.

This clonotype was counted between two and nine times. Here the CDR3 DNA reads TGTGCCAGCAGCGTAGGTCCTGGGGCGCTCGAGCAGTACTTC. Encoded protein: CASSVGPGALEQYF. This sequence joins TRBV9 and TRBJ2-7, with D possibly TRBD1 on 5 matching bases. Between the trimmed V and J ends, which lost 0 bases and 6 bases, there was a span of 13 bases. Germline CDR1 reads SGDLS; CDR2 reads YYNGEE. This CDR3 has 14 residues.

This clonotype was counted only a few times. This sequence joins TRBV4-1 and TRBJ1-2, with D perhaps matching TRBD1 (5 bases). Germline CDR1 is MGHRA and CDR2 is YSYEKL. The length of the CDR3 is 13 residues. The ends were cut back, 1 base at V and 8 bases at J, with 11 bases in the middle. The CDR3 DNA reads as TGCGCCAGCAGCCAAGCCAGGGTGGGAGGCTACACCTTC. Amino acids: CASSQARVGGYTF.

The chain uses TRBV27 and TRBJ2-1, with TRBD2 identical over 10 bases. The junction had 10 bases not matched to a gene; V was cut back by 5 bases and J by 6 bases. Germline CDR1 MNHEY, CDR2 SMNVEV (reference sequence). The CDR3 runs to 16 residues. The CDR3 region has the DNA TGTGCCAGCAGTCCCAGACTAGCGGGCGTATCCAATGAGCAGTTCTTC. The encoded protein is CASSPRLAGVSNEQFF.

This clonotype was counted only a few times. The CDR3 sequence is CASSQGPGQTTYEQYF. The CDR3 nucleotides are TGTGCCAGCAGCCAAGGACCGGGACAGACAACCTACGAGCAGTACTTC. This chain links TRBV14 with TRBJ2-7; 7 bases align to TRBD1. This CDR3 spans 16 amino acids. Losses at the gene ends were 1 base for V and 2 bases for J; bases not matched to a gene: 8. Germline-derived CDR1 and CDR2 are SGHDN and FVKESK.

The sample holds a few counts of this clonotype. The V and J genes are TRBV4-1 and TRBJ2-3; 7 positions match TRBD2. The junction had 5 bases not matched to a gene; V was cut back by 2 bases and J by 3 bases. CDR3 length: 15 amino acids. Germline V gives CDR1 MGHRA, CDR2 YSYEKL. The CDR3 loop is CASSQIGLGTDTQYF. Here the CDR3 DNA reads TGCGCCAGCAGCCAAATCGGACTAGGGACAGATACGCAGTATTTT.

The chain carries TRBV6-2 or TRBV6-3 and TRBJ2-1; 11 bases align to TRBD2. Germline V gene sequence: CDR1 MNHEY, CDR2 SVGEGT. Trimming took 0 bases from V and 6 from J; bases not matched to a gene: 10. CDR3 length equals 18 residues. The CDR3 loop reads CASSYSRYRGLAVNEQFF. CDR3 DNA sequence: TGTGCCAGCAGTTACTCCCGGTACAGGGGACTAGCGGTCAATGAGCAGTTCTTC.

This sequence joins TRBV20-1 and TRBJ2-2; D remains unclear. This CDR3 region has 13 residues. The ends were cut back, 0 bases at V and 1 base at J, with 3 bases in the middle. The V gene's germline CDR1 is DFQATT and CDR2 SNEGSKA (reference sequence). The CDR3 bases are TGCAGTGCTAGAGAATGGAACACCGGGGAGCTGTTTTTT. This translates into CSAREWNTGELFF.

V gene TRBV6-2 or TRBV6-3 combines with J gene TRBJ1-1, with 11 bases identical to TRBD1. V dropped 6 bases and J dropped 0; count of bases not matched to a gene: 3. In germline, CDR1 is MNHEY, CDR2 SVGEGT. The CDR3 is made up of 15 amino acids. CDR3 in amino acids: CASSGTGGMNTEAFF. Here the CDR3 DNA reads TGTGCCAGCAGCGGGACAGGGGGGATGAACACTGAAGCTTTCTTT.

The table lists this clonotype with a few counts. The chain uses TRBV6-1 and TRBJ1-4; D not resolved. The CDR3 extends over 15 amino acids. CDR1 and CDR2 (germline): MNHNS, SASEGT. The V end was cut by 5 bases, the J end by 10 bases, with 20 bases between. The CDR3 region is CASSSRSGSDGKLFF. CDR3 coding DNA: TGTGCCAGCAGTTCTAGATCCGGGTCAGACGGAAAACTGTTTTTT.

This clonotype was detected a few times. The rearrangement uses TRBV11-2 and TRBJ2-3; 14 positions match TRBD2. V shed 4 bases and J 5 bases; nucleotides not matched to a gene: 2. The CDR3 totals 15 residues. Germline V CDR1 and CDR2: SGHAT, FQNNGV. In nucleotides, the CDR3 is TGTGCCAGCAGCTCCGGGACTAGCGGGGGAGATACGCAGTATTTT. Its translation: CASSSGTSGGDTQYF.

The chain links TRBV24-1 to TRBJ2-7, with 7 positions matching TRBD2. CDR1 and CDR2 (germline): KGHDR, SFDVKD. The V and J ends lost 7 bases and 2 bases, in that order; junction bases with no gene match: 7. CDR3 length equals 14 residues. CDR3 in amino acids: CATRLTSSTYEQYF. The CDR3 DNA reads TGTGCCACCAGATTGACTAGCTCAACCTACGAGCAGTACTTC.

In its sample, this clonotype was seen a few times. This chain links TRBV29-1 with TRBJ2-7; D is possibly TRBD1 (5 bases). V gave up 3 bases and J gave up 2 bases, with 8 bases separating them. This CDR3 region has 12 residues. The germline gives CDR1 SQVTM, CDR2 ANQGSEA. The CDR3 nucleotides are TGCAGCGTTGAGACAGTTCCCTACGAGCAGTACTTC. It is translated as CSVETVPYEQYF.